These 27 T cell receptor beta chains were all obtained from the same sample, sequenced in a study of identical twins. TCRdb reprocessed the 5' RACE reads via MiXCR and lists one record per CDR3 protein. The repertoire consists of roughly 1.6 million distinct CDR3 sequences, with around 33% occurring once and the leading ten covering around 0.25%. Material for sequencing was cord blood. The receptors derive from a newborn girl in good health.

As to this clonotype: A junction boundary mismatches the germline segment, possibly from a read error. V gene TRBV5-1 combines with J gene TRBJ2-3; TRBD2 matches at 10 bases. In germline, CDR1 is SGHRS, CDR2 YFSETQ. The CDR3 is 15 amino acids. CDR3 amino acids: CAGRAPGLATDTQYF. The CDR3 DNA reads TGCGCCGGCAGGGCTCCGGGACTAGCGACAGATACGCAGTATTTT. The full variable domain, completed using reference TRBV5-1 and TRBJ2-3, is KAGVTQTPRYLIKTRGQQVTLSCSPISGHRSVSWYQQTPGQGLQFLFEYFSETQRNKGNFPGRFSGRQFSNSRSEMNVSTLELGDSALYLCAGRAPGLATDTQYFGPGTRLTVL.

A word on this clonotype: This could be a read error, since a much larger clone is one nucleotide away. The chain uses TRBV4-2 and TRBJ1-2, with a possible D match to TRBD1 (5 bases). The CDR3 is made up of 16 amino acids. CDR1 LGHNA and CDR2 YNFKEQ come from the germline V gene. CDR3 amino acids: CASSQDPQVWGNGHTF. The CDR3, as DNA: TGTGCCAGCAGCCAAGATCCCCAGGTCTGGGGGAATGGCCACACCTTC.

This clonotype was found a few times. CDR3 bases: TGTGCCAGCAGCTTAAGGAGAGGCCTAGCGGAGGGGGCGGAGACCCAGTACTTC. Its protein is CASSLRRGLAEGAETQYF. The V call is TRBV7-6, the J call TRBJ2-5; D possibly matches TRBD1 or TRBD2 (7 bases each). The CDR3 consists of 18 residues. Trimming pared 2 bases from V and 5 bases from J, leaving 24 bases between. Germline V gene lookup returns CDR1 SGHVS and CDR2 FNYEAQ.

This chain joins TRBV29-1 and TRBJ2-1, with 8 bases fitting TRBD2. The closer fit of TRBJ2-7 to the DNA end suggests the J call may be wrong. The CDR3 runs to 15 residues. Per the germline V gene, CDR1 is SQVTM and CDR2 is ANQGSEA. CDR3 region: CSVGRAGGSYNEQYF. CDR3 bases: TGCAGCGTTGGGAGGGCGGGAGGCTCCTACAATGAGCAGTACTTC.

The V call is TRBV27, the J call TRBJ2-3; D is perhaps TRBD1 (6 bases). The CDR3 has 14 residues. V lost 7 bases, J lost 2 bases, and 13 bases lay in between. CDR1 and CDR2 from the germline V gene are MNHEY and SMNVEV (reference sequence). This CDR3 reads CASTYRAYTDTQYF. CDR3 nucleotide sequence: TGTGCCAGCACCTACAGGGCTTACACAGATACGCAGTATTTT.

Concerning this clonotype itself: It may be a read error: a sequence one base away is much more abundant. The V call is TRBV6-1, the J call TRBJ2-5, with no clear D. The J call may be faulty, since TRBJ2-7 better matches the DNA end. The CDR3 has 13 amino acids. Germline CDR1 is MNHNS and CDR2 is SASEGT. The CDR3 nucleotides are TGTGCCAGCAGTGAAGGACAAAACTACGAGCAGTACTTC. This sequence encodes CASSEGQNYEQYF.

This rearrangement joins TRBV20-1 to TRBJ2-3; D unclear. V was trimmed by 2 bases and J by 1 base, leaving 13 bases between them. The CDR3 runs 15 residues. Germline V gene lookup returns CDR1 DFQATT and CDR2 SNEGSKA (reference sequence). The CDR3: CSARTSRGRTDTQYF. The CDR3 nucleotides read TGCAGTGCTAGAACCTCTAGAGGACGCACAGATACGCAGTATTTT.

The V and J genes are TRBV7-2 and TRBJ2-1; a possible D gene is TRBD2 (6 bases). The V end was cut by 1 base, the J end by 2 bases, with 9 bases between. This CDR3 comprises 15 residues. Per germline, CDR1 SGHTA and CDR2 FQGNSA. The DNA of the CDR3 is TGTGCCAGCAGCTTAGTGGACTATCCCTACAATGAGCAGTTCTTC. Its protein product is CASSLVDYPYNEQFF.

This sequence joins TRBV7-9 and TRBJ2-1; no clear D. V was cut by 1 base and J by 3 bases, with 7 bases left in between. This CDR3 has 14 amino acids. Germline V gene sequence: CDR1 SEHNR, CDR2 FQNEAQ (reference sequence). CDR3 nucleotide sequence: TGTGCCAGCAGCTTAGAGTATGGCTACAATGAGCAGTTCTTC. Amino acids: CASSLEYGYNEQFF.

This chain uses TRBV7-9 with TRBJ2-3; 8 bases map to TRBD1. V trimming: 1 base; J trimming: 2 bases; junction bases outside the gene matches: 5. The CDR3 sequence is 16 residues long. Germline V gene data show CDR1 as SEHNR and CDR2 as FQNEAQ (reference sequence). In DNA form, the CDR3 reads TGTGCCAGCAGCTTAGGGGGGACAGGACACACAGATACGCAGTATTTT. This gives the protein CASSLGGTGHTDTQYF.

Comments on this clonotype: Since a much larger clone is just one base distant, this may be a read error. The V call is TRBV28, the J call TRBJ2-7; perhaps TRBD2 as D (5 bases). The CDR3 consists of 14 residues. The germline gives CDR1 MDHEN, CDR2 SYDVKM. CDR3 sequence (DNA): TGTACCAGCAGTTTCCCCGCGGGTGCCTACGAGCAGTACTTC. Protein product: CTSSFPAGAYEQYF.

This clonotype was seen repeatedly, ten times or more. A much larger clone sits a single nucleotide away, making a read error possible. The chain recombines TRBV5-1 with TRBJ2-1; D might be TRBD2 (5 bases). The last part of the DNA fits TRBJ2-7 better; the J call may be wrong. Germline V CDR1 and CDR2: SGHRS, YFSETQ. CDR3 length: 14 residues. This CDR3 reads CASSLGSSYNEQYF. The CDR3 nucleotides read TGTGCCAGCAGCTTAGGGAGCTCCTACAATGAGCAGTACTTC.

This clonotype has only a few counts. The V gene is TRBV4-1, the J gene TRBJ1-2; D call uncertain. The ends were cut back, 0 bases at V and 0 bases at J, with 8 bases in the middle. This CDR3 is built from 15 residues. CDR1 MGHRA and CDR2 YSYEKL come from the germline V gene. The DNA of the CDR3 is TGCGCCAGCAGCCAAGAAGCTGTTCCTAACTATGGCTACACCTTC. Protein product: CASSQEAVPNYGYTF.

This clonotype was seen more than once but under ten times. This sequence joins TRBV24-1 and TRBJ2-1; a possible D gene is TRBD1 (8 bases). Germline V gene sequence: CDR1 KGHDR, CDR2 SFDVKD. The CDR3 is 12 residues long. V shed 2 bases and J shed 13 bases, with 11 bases lying between them. CDR3 sequence: CATSDYRGGQFF. The CDR3, as DNA: TGTGCCACCAGTGATTACAGGGGGGGACAGTTCTTC.

Turning to this clonotype: Its ends do not fully match the called genes, so a read error is possible. The chain couples TRBV5-6 to TRBJ2-3, with TRBD2 matching 7 bases. The CDR3 covers 14 residues. Per germline, CDR1 SGHDT and CDR2 YYEEEE. The CDR3 protein is CAGSERDYTDTQYF. CDR3 in DNA: TGTGCCGGCAGCGAACGGGACTACACAGATACGCAGTATTTT.

V is TRBV30 and J is TRBJ2-1, with D possibly being TRBD2 (5 bases). CDR3 length: 15 amino acids. Germline V gene data show CDR1 as GTSNPN and CDR2 as SVGIG (reference sequence). Trimming left V 0 bases short and J 6 bases short, with 15 bases between. The chain's CDR3 is CAWSVPLELSNEQFF. In nucleotides, the CDR3 is TGTGCCTGGAGTGTACCACTAGAACTTAGCAATGAGCAGTTCTTC. The full variable domain, rest sourced from reference TRBV30 and TRBJ2-1, is SQTIHQWPATLVQPVGSPLSLECTVEGTSNPNLYWYRQAAGRGLQLLFYSVGIGQISSEVPQNLSASRPQDRQFILSSKKLLLSDSGFYLCAWSVPLELSNEQFFGPGTRLTVL.

CDR3 DNA sequence: TGTGCCATCAGGGCAACTAATGAAAAACTGTTTTTT. It translates to CAIRATNEKLFF. The chain employs TRBV10-3 and TRBJ1-4; D gene ambiguous. The CDR3 is 12 residues long. Germline V CDR1 and CDR2: ENHRY, SYGVKD. Deletions cut 6 bases from V and 0 bases from J, with 2 bases between.

This clonotype was counted a few times. V is TRBV5-1 and J is TRBJ2-5; D ambiguous. Between the trimmed V and J ends, which lost 0 bases and 1 base, there was a span of 10 bases. Germline lookup yields CDR1 SGHRS and CDR2 YFSETQ. The length of the CDR3 is 15 residues. The CDR3 spells CASSLAKPSQETQYF. The CDR3 bases are TGCGCCAGCAGCTTGGCCAAGCCCTCCCAAGAGACCCAGTACTTC.

This clonotype was seen many times. The chain joins TRBV7-2 to TRBJ1-2, with D uncertain. Per the germline V gene, CDR1 is SGHTA and CDR2 is FQGNSA. The CDR3 covers 13 residues. The V gene lost 2 bases and the J gene lost 5 bases, with 9 bases spanning the gap. The CDR3 nucleotides read TGTGCCAGCAGCTTATTAGGTTCTTATGGCTACACCTTC. Its translation: CASSLLGSYGYTF.

Concerning this clonotype: Sequence at one end of the junction differs from germline and may be a read error. V and J are TRBV10-3 and TRBJ1-2; TRBD1 is a possible D gene (6 bases). Germline V gives CDR1 ENHRY, CDR2 SYGVKD. The length of the CDR3 is 12 residues. In DNA, the CDR3 is TGTGTCATCGACAGGCCTCCGTGGGGCTACACCTTC. It specifies CVIDRPPWGYTF.

This clonotype was seen more than once but under ten times. The V and J genes are TRBV29-1 and TRBJ2-1; 7 nucleotides line up with TRBD1. Germline trimming cut 7 bases from V and 5 bases from J; bases unmatched to any gene: 2. The CDR3 consists of 11 residues. Germline CDR1 reads SQVTM; CDR2 reads ANQGSEA. As DNA, the CDR3 is TGCAGCGCGACAGGGAACAATGAGCAGTTCTTC. This sequence encodes CSATGNNEQFF.

The chain carries TRBV5-1 and TRBJ2-1; TRBD2 agrees at 11 bases. The J segment lost 4 bases and the V segment lost 4 bases, leaving 10 bases of the junction unmatched. CDR1 is SGHRS and CDR2 is YFSETQ in the germline V gene. The CDR3 contains 17 residues. The DNA for the CDR3 is TGCGCCAGCAGCCTAACCCAAACTAGCGGGGGATACAATGAGCAGTTCTTC. Amino acid sequence: CASSLTQTSGGYNEQFF.

This clonotype was seen a few times. The chain employs TRBV20-1 and TRBJ1-1; a possible D gene is TRBD1 (6 bases). This CDR3 comprises 14 residues. Trimming removed 1 base from V and 5 bases from J, with 14 bases in between. Germline V CDR1 and CDR2: DFQATT, SNEGSKA (reference sequence). CDR3 sequence: CSARAGAILTEAFF. Here the CDR3 DNA reads TGCAGTGCTAGAGCAGGGGCCATATTAACTGAAGCTTTCTTT.

The chain combines TRBV21-1 with TRBJ2-6; TRBD2 reflects the table's D call only, with no check against the DNA. TRBV21-1 is assigned pseudogene status. The CDR3 totals 20 residues. CDR3 bases: TGTGCCAGTAGCAATTCCCGAAGTGGGAGTTTCGGGTGTGAGGCCAACGTCCTGACTTTC. Its protein product is CASSNSRSGSFGCEANVLTF.

This clonotype came up once. The chain joins TRBV2 to TRBJ1-4; D call uncertain. Between the trimmed V and J ends, which lost 0 bases and 0 bases, there was a span of 17 bases. This CDR3 is built from 19 residues. Per germline, CDR1 SNHLY and CDR2 FYNNEI. The CDR3 coding sequence is TGTGCCAGCAGTGAAGCGCTTTTCTCGAAGGTTGCAACTAATGAAAAACTGTTTTTT. It translates to CASSEALFSKVATNEKLFF. Looking up the rest from reference TRBV2 and TRBJ1-4 gives the full variable domain: EPEVTQTPSHQVTQMGQEVILRCVPISNHLYFYWYRQILGQKVEFLVSFYNNEISEKSEIFDDQFSVERPDGSNFTLKIRSTKLEDSAMYFCASSEALFSKVATNEKLFFGSGTQLSVL.

This clonotype was counted only a few times. J is TRBJ1-1 and V is TRBV5-4, with 7 bases matching TRBD1. V gave up 2 bases and J gave up 1 base; unmatched junction bases: 8. The CDR3 covers 16 residues. Germline-derived CDR1 and CDR2 are SGHNT and YYREEE (reference sequence). CDR3 nucleotide sequence: TGTGCCAGCAGCTTTGACCCAGGGGGGAGGAACACTGAAGCTTTCTTT. Its protein product is CASSFDPGGRNTEAFF.

The chain links TRBV27 to TRBJ2-5; D gene ambiguous. The CDR3 spans 14 residues. Germline V gene data show CDR1 as MNHEY and CDR2 as SMNVEV (reference sequence). Trimming took 5 bases from V and 4 from J, leaving 14 bases between them. In DNA, the CDR3 is TGTGCCAGCAGTCCCAGCCGACGAAGAGAGACCCAGTACTTC. As protein: CASSPSRRRETQYF.